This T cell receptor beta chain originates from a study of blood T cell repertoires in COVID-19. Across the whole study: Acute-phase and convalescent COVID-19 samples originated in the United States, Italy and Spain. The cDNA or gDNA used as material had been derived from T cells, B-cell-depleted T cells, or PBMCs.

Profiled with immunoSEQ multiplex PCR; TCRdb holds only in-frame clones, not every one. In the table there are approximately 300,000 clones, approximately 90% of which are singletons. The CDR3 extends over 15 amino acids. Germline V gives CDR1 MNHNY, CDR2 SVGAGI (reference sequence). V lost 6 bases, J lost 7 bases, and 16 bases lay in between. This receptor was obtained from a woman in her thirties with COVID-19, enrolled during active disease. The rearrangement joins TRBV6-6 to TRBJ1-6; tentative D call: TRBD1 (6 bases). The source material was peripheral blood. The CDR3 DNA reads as TGTGCCAGCAGCACACGGACAGTTGGAAATTCACCCCTCCACTTT. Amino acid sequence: CASSTRTVGNSPLHF.